The 7 T cell receptor beta chains in this list originate from one sample, sequenced in a study of liver allograft versus peripheral blood T cells. Study summary: Transplanted livers and recipients' peripheral blood had their T cell receptor repertoires compared.

Using its own MiXCR run on the reads, TCRdb lists one record per CDR3 protein. The table records around 13,000 distinct CDR3 sequences, about 26% of them present only once. These receptors all stem from a human patient who had a liver transplant. Some T cells may be graft donor cells.

In its sample, this clonotype is medium-sized. The chain has TRBV5-4 and TRBJ1-1; the D is unclear. Between the trimmed V and J ends, which lost 4 bases and 4 bases, there was a span of 11 bases. The CDR3 loop spans 13 amino acids. Germline loops: CDR1 SGHNT, CDR2 YYREEE (reference sequence). Written as DNA, the CDR3 is TGTGCCAGCAGCACGGGATCGATCACTGAAGCTTTCTTT. It encodes CASSTGSITEAFF. Using reference TRBV5-4 and TRBJ1-1 for the parts outside the CDR3, the full variable domain is ETGVTQSPTHLIKTRGQQVTLRCSSQSGHNTVSWYQQALGQGPQFIFQYYREEENGRGNFPPRFSGLQFPNYSSELNVNALELDDSALYLCASSTGSITEAFFGQGTRLTVV.

This clonotype is deemed large (0.1 to 1%). The rearrangement uses TRBV18 and TRBJ1-1, with D hard to call. This CDR3 is built from 13 residues. Germline V gene sequence: CDR1 KGHSH, CDR2 LQKENI. Trimming took 0 bases from V and 11 from J, leaving 13 bases between them. The CDR3 DNA reads as TGTGCCAGCTCACCACCGATAGTCGATACGGCTTTCTTT. This codes for CASSPPIVDTAFF.

The chain is built from TRBV12-3 or TRBV12-4 and TRBJ1-2, with D hard to call. The CDR3 has 12 residues. Trimming pared 3 bases from V and 8 bases from J, leaving 10 bases between. Here the CDR3 DNA reads TGTGCCAGCAGTTTCCGGCCGTCGGGCTACACCTTC. Translation: CASSFRPSGYTF.

This clonotype has a single count. This may stem from a read error, because a much larger clone lies one nucleotide away. The V gene is TRBV6-6, the J gene TRBJ1-2; D uncertain. V was pared by 0 bases and J by 7 bases, with 15 bases between. The CDR3 sequence is 15 residues long. CDR1 and CDR2 (germline): MNHNY, SVGAGI (reference sequence). The CDR3 reads CASSYSYKISVGYTF. The CDR3 DNA is TGTGCCAGCAGTTACTCGTACAAGATCTCCGTTGGCTACACCTTC.

The chain links TRBV30 to TRBJ2-1, with a weak D call TRBD2 (5 bases). Germline assignment: CDR1 GTSNPN and CDR2 SVGIG (reference sequence). V dropped 3 bases and J dropped 8 bases, with 17 bases sitting between them. The CDR3 spans 14 residues. CDR3 protein: CAWRAGRGIDEQFF. The CDR3 nucleotides are TGTGCCTGGAGAGCTGGTCGGGGTATCGATGAGCAGTTCTTC.

The chain joins TRBV10-3 to TRBJ1-3; unclear D gene. The CDR3 is 16 residues long. V gave up 3 bases and J gave up 4 bases, with 16 bases separating them. Germline lookup yields CDR1 ENHRY and CDR2 SYGVKD. The CDR3 bases are TGTGCCATCAGTGATCAGACGGCGGCTCTCGGAAACACCATATATTTT. Its translation: CAISDQTAALGNTIYF.

The sample holds many counts of this clonotype. This chain links TRBV6-1 with TRBJ2-2; the D is unclear. Germline-derived CDR1 and CDR2 are MNHNS and SASEGT. Trimming removed 1 base from V and 3 bases from J, with 9 bases in between. There are 15 residues in the CDR3. The CDR3: CASSEGVFDTGELFF. CDR3 nucleotides: TGTGCCAGCAGTGAAGGTGTCTTTGACACCGGGGAGCTGTTTTTT.